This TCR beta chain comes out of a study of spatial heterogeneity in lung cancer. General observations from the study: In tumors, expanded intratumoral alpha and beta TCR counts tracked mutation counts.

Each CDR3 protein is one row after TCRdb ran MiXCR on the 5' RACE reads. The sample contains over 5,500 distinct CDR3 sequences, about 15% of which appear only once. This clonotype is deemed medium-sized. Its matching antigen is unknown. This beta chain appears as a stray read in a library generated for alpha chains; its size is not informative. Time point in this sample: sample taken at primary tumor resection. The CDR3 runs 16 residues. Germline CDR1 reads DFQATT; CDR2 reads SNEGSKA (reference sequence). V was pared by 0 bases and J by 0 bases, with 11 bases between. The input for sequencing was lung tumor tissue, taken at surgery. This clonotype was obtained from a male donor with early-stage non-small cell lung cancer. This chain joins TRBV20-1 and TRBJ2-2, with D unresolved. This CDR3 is CSARDLDGANTGELFF. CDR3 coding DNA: TGCAGTGCTAGAGACCTGGACGGAGCGAACACCGGGGAGCTGTTTTTT.